This record looks at one TCR beta chain sequence and its context. Antigen unknown. The data were taken from a study of T cells in Graves' hyperthyroidism and ophthalmopathy. Study-level background: Pretreatment peripheral blood was obtained at initial diagnosis.

RNA transcripts gave rise to amplified TCR beta CDR3 regions. HTBI primers were the set used in a first-round RT-PCR of the TCR CDR3. TCRdb processed the multiplex PCR reads anew with MiXCR; each CDR3 protein has one entry. The sample yields roughly 300,000 distinct CDR3 sequences, roughly 13% seen once. Study-wide results and limits: From stable hyperthyroidism, ophthalmopathy was set apart by a 13 V-J model.

No progression to ophthalmopathy during 18 months of follow-up defined stable disease. Not enrolled were patients with uncontrolled infection, other autoimmune disease, pregnancy or lactation. The source of this sequence is a woman in her twenties or thirties with Graves' hyperthyroidism. The source material was blood.

Written as DNA, the CDR3 is TGTGCCAGCAGTACACAACGGGAGTTGAGGAATGAGCAGTTCTTC. It yields the protein CASSTQRELRNEQFF. The V and J genes are TRBV28 and TRBJ2-1, with D maybe TRBD2 (6 bases). The CDR3 length is 15 residues. With 5 bases removed from V and 7 bases from J, the gap between germline ends came to 18 bases. Germline loops: CDR1 MDHEN, CDR2 SYDVKM.